This TCR beta chain was observed in a study of cytomegalovirus exposure and HLA in healthy donors. Whole-study results and caveats: A likely sequencing artifact accounted for one observed cluster of highly shared sequence variants. Clonal expansion was found to be greater in HLA-associated TCR beta chains than in equally common others in a later analysis.

PCR used 60 Vbeta primers and 13 Jbeta primers. TCRdb's table, derived via immunoSEQ multiplex PCR, lists solely in-frame clones and lacks some. In the table there are approximately 150,000 clones, around four fifths of which are singletons. This CDR3 has 19 residues. Trimming removed 2 bases at V and 0 bases at J, with 19 bases between. CDR1 is KGHSH and CDR2 is LQKENI in the germline V gene. Remarks on this clone: The antigen remains undetermined.

At sampling all donors were nominally healthy, likely with unrecorded immune exposures. This chain uses TRBV18 with TRBJ1-4; possibly TRBD1 for D (5 bases). Sequenced material: PBMCs. This clonotype originated in a young man in good health and CMV-seronegative. The CDR3 reads CASSPIVLQGDATNEKLFF. CDR3 DNA: TGTGCCAGCTCACCAATAGTTCTCCAGGGTGATGCAACTAATGAAAAACTGTTTTTT.